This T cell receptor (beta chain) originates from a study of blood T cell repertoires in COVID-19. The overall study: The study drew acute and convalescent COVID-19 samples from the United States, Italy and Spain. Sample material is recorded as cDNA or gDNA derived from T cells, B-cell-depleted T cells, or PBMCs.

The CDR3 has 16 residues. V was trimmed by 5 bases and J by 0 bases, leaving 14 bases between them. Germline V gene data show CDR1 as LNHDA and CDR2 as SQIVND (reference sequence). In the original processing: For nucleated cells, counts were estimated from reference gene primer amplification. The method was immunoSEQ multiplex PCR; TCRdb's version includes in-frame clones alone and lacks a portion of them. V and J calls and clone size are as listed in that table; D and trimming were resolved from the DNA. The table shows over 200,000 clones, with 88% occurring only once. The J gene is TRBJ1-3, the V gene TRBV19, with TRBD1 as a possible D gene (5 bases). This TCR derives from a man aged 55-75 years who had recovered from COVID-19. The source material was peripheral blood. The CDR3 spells CASSWGRSNSGNTIYF. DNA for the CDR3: TGTGCCAGTAGTTGGGGCAGATCTAACTCTGGAAACACCATATATTTT. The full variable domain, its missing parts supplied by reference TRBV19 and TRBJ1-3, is DGGITQSPKYLFRKEGQNVTLSCEQNLNHDAMYWYRQDPGQGLRLIYYSQIVNDFQKGDIAEGYSVSREKKESFPLTVTSAQKNPTAFYLCASSWGRSNSGNTIYFGEGSWLTVV.